These T cell receptor beta chains were read from a single sample in a study of blood T cell repertoires in COVID-19. Assay: immunoSEQ multiplex PCR; the TCRdb copy retains only in-frame clones and omits some. The sample carries roughly 410,000 clones, 70% to 90% recorded once. Material: peripheral blood. These receptors all come from a woman aged 40 to 49 with COVID-19, enrolled during active disease. CDR3s leave out the opening cysteine and the closing phenylalanine or tryptophan.

10 TRBJ1-1 TRBV29-1 SVDLRQGEAF
13 TRBJ2-3 TRBV28 ASSPSGNLADTQY
14 TRBJ2-7 TRBV19 ASSPEGGTGAYEQY
11 TRBJ1-1 TRBV2 ASSYIGNTEAF
13 TRBJ1-5 TRBV6-5 ASRRLQGARQPQH
14 TRBJ1-5 TRBV5-6 ASSLGARGWDQPQH
16 TRBJ1-6 TRBV27 ASSPLTVAEPYNSPLH
9 TRBJ2-7 TRBV2 ASSEGDRGY
14 TRBJ1-6 TRBV7-9 ASSLVGQLTNSPLH
14 TRBJ2-1 TRBV4-3 ASSQDWASGSSEQF
13 TRBJ1-3 TRBV7-9 ASSLIAGNGNTIY
12 TRBJ1-4 TRBV5-8 ASSPTTGNEKLF
11 TRBJ1-2 TRBV19 ASSMRGANGYT
13 TRBJ1-4 TRBV6-5 ASKTYERANEKLF
10 TRBJ2-7 TRBV5-4 ASSFTGFEQY
13 TRBJ1-1 TRBV9 ASSVADSPNTEAF
17 TRBJ1-2 TRBV10-3 AISVPNHRGSASYYGHT
14 TRBJ1-6 TRBV5-4 ASSSWRQDRNSPLH
10 TRBJ2-7 TRBV12-3/TRBV12-4 ASSSWTGEQY
13 TRBJ2-2 TRBV28 ASRSTGENTGELF
12 TRBJ1-3 TRBV6-5 ASLPSGSGNTIY
14 TRBJ2-5 TRBV9 ASSVGTAAGGETQY
12 TRBJ2-1 TRBV2 ASSEAPPPREQF
14 TRBJ1-4 TRBV30 AWRLPGGSTNEKLF
12 TRBJ1-2 TRBV6-1 ASSEQGEYYGYT
15 TRBJ2-7 TRBV10-1 ASSESASGQGKYEQY
12 TRBJ2-5 TRBV11-1 ASSLVSGKETQY
13 TRBJ1-2 TRBV27 ASSSSDRVGDGYT
10 TRBJ1-1 TRBV19 ASSIGHIEAF